The clone carrying this T cell receptor (beta chain) appeared many times. Its antigen is not identified. The sample originates from a study of Graves' ophthalmopathy and Graves' hyperthyroidism. V lost 7 bases to trimming and J lost 6 bases; unmatched junction nucleotides: 8. The V gene's germline CDR1 is SNHLY and CDR2 FYNNEI. The CDR3 extends over 13 amino acids. Regarding the study as a whole: Most expanded thyroid clonotypes above 0.001 frequency also appeared in blood.

For repertoire sequencing, the TCR beta CDR3 regions were amplified from RNA transcripts. An initial RT-PCR round employing HTBI primers preceded a second-round multiplex PCR. Each CDR3 protein gets one entry after TCRdb re-called the multiplex PCR reads with MiXCR. Of approximately 380,000 distinct CDR3 sequences listed, 21% were seen once; the top ten hold roughly 3%. The chain carries TRBV2 and TRBJ2-7; 8 positions agree with TRBD1. Material for sequencing was peripheral blood. The clonotype was recovered from a woman younger than 35 with stable Graves' hyperthyroidism. Written as DNA, the CDR3 is TGTGCCAGCATACTACAGGGGGTAAGCGAGCAGTACTTC. Protein sequence: CASILQGVSEQYF. Drawing the rest from reference TRBV2 and TRBJ2-7, the complete variable domain is EPEVTQTPSHQVTQMGQEVILRCVPISNHLYFYWYRQILGQKVEFLVSFYNNEISEKSEIFDDQFSVERPDGSNFTLKIRSTKLEDSAMYFCASILQGVSEQYFGPGTRLTVT.